Shown below are 13 T cell receptor beta chains from a single sample sequenced in a study of blood T cell repertoires in COVID-19. Method: immunoSEQ multiplex PCR; TCRdb's copy keeps in-frame clones and lacks some. The data contain around 270,000 clones, 91% of them singletons. Sequenced input: peripheral blood. The receptors originated from a young adult with COVID-19, enrolled during active disease.

This chain connects TRBV5-1 to TRBJ2-1; D remains unclear. CDR1 is SGHRS, CDR2 YFSETQ, per germline. V lost 0 bases, J lost 0 bases, and 10 bases lay in between. This CDR3 has 16 residues. The CDR3 DNA follows: TGCGCCAGCAGCTTGGTGGCTAGGAGCTCCTACAATGAGCAGTTCTTC. It codes for CASSLVARSSYNEQFF.

J is TRBJ1-2 and V is TRBV9, with 11 bases fitting TRBD1. This CDR3 region has 13 residues. Germline lookup yields CDR1 SGDLS and CDR2 YYNGEE. V was pared by 4 bases and J by 6 bases, with 2 bases of the junction left unmatched. CDR3 in DNA: TGTGCCAGCAGCTCGGACAGGGGGCATGGCTACACCTTC. It is translated as CASSSDRGHGYTF.

This chain joins TRBV24-1 and TRBJ2-1; TRBD2 matches at 9 bases. The CDR3 covers 14 residues. Germline V gene lookup returns CDR1 KGHDR and CDR2 SFDVKD. Trimming removed 4 bases from V and 9 bases from J; junction bases left unmatched: 6. CDR3 loop: CATSDPSGKAEQFF. CDR3 DNA: TGTGCCACCAGTGACCCTAGCGGGAAGGCTGAGCAGTTCTTC.

This rearrangement joins TRBV7-9 to TRBJ1-1; no reliable D call. This CDR3 has 13 residues. V was shortened by 8 bases and J by 0 bases, with 10 bases between the two germline ends. The V gene's germline CDR1 is SEHNR and CDR2 FQNEAQ (reference sequence). The CDR3 is CASPYRMNTEAFF. CDR3 nucleotide sequence: TGTGCCAGCCCGTACAGAATGAACACTGAAGCTTTCTTT.

The CDR3 bases are TGCAGTGCTAGAGGGGAGTACGAGCAGTACTTC. It specifies CSARGEYEQYF. The chain is built from TRBV20-1 and TRBJ2-7; possibly TRBD2 for D (5 bases). Germline V gene sequence: CDR1 DFQATT, CDR2 SNEGSKA (reference sequence). V gave up 1 base and J gave up 4 bases, with 5 bases separating them. CDR3 length: 11 amino acids.

A single count supports this clone. This rearrangement joins TRBV19 to TRBJ1-5; D may be TRBD1 (6 bases). Deletions cut 3 bases from V and 9 bases from J, with 15 bases between. This CDR3 is built from 14 residues. Germline V lookup: CDR1 LNHDA, CDR2 SQIVND (reference sequence). The CDR3 nucleotides read TGTGCCAGTAGTATTGACAGGCCGGGGGGGCCCCAGCATTTT. It translates to CASSIDRPGGPQHF.

The CDR3 DNA reads TGTGCCAGCAGTGGACTCTCTGGGGCCAACGTCCTGACTTTC. Amino acids: CASSGLSGANVLTF. V and J are TRBV6-2 or TRBV6-3 and TRBJ2-6, with TRBD2 as a possible D gene (5 bases). This CDR3 has 14 amino acids. Trimming removed 5 bases from V and 0 bases from J, with 5 bases in between. Germline V gene lookup returns CDR1 MNHEY and CDR2 SVGEGT.

The table lists this clone with a count of one. CDR3 DNA sequence: TGTGCCAGCAGCCCAGATTTCTATGGCTACACCTTC. Its protein product is CASSPDFYGYTF. The chain combines TRBV12-3 or TRBV12-4 with TRBJ1-2; D gene ambiguous. The CDR3 runs to 12 residues. The ends were cut back, 6 bases at V and 4 bases at J, with 9 bases in the middle.

V is TRBV28 and J is TRBJ1-2, with TRBD1 as a possible D gene (6 bases). From germline, CDR1 is MDHEN and CDR2 SYDVKM. The length of the CDR3 is 18 residues. Trimming took 2 bases from V and 0 from J, leaving 19 bases between them. The CDR3 DNA follows: TGTGCCAGCAGTTTAGGGGGCAGGGGAGTATCATCTAACTATGGCTACACCTTC. This encodes CASSLGGRGVSSNYGYTF.

The V and J genes are TRBV18 and TRBJ1-1, with 10 nucleotides matching TRBD1. The CDR3 covers 16 residues. Germline V CDR1 and CDR2: KGHSH, LQKENI. V gave up 0 bases and J gave up 1 base; unmatched junction bases: 2. The CDR3 region has the DNA TGTGCCAGCTCACCACCTGGACAGGGGGGGAACACTGAAGCTTTCTTT. Encoded protein: CASSPPGQGGNTEAFF.

This clone was recorded a few times. The chain recombines TRBV6-5 with TRBJ2-2; 8 bases fit TRBD2. CDR3 length equals 16 residues. The germline CDR1 and CDR2 sequences are MNHEY and SVGAGI. V shed 2 bases, J shed 6 bases, and the junction held 8 bases outside the gene matches. The CDR3 is CASSYGLAGMAGELFF. The CDR3 DNA is TGTGCCAGCAGTTACGGGCTAGCGGGTATGGCCGGGGAGCTGTTTTTT.

This chain connects TRBV7-9 to TRBJ1-2, with D possibly TRBD1 on 5 matching bases. CDR1 and CDR2 (germline): SEHNR, FQNEAQ (reference sequence). This CDR3 comprises 16 residues. Trimming took 5 bases from V and 3 from J, leaving 19 bases between them. The CDR3 region has the DNA TGTGCCAGCAGCCGGACGGACACCTCAGGATACTATGGCTACACCTTC. Translation gives CASSRTDTSGYYGYTF.

The V gene is TRBV5-1, the J gene TRBJ2-1, with D tentatively TRBD1 (6 bases). The CDR3 loop spans 15 amino acids. Germline V lookup: CDR1 SGHRS, CDR2 YFSETQ. Trimming removed 7 bases from V and 0 bases from J, with 14 bases in between. CDR3 DNA sequence: TGCGCCAGCGCCTCCGGGACAAGCTCCTACAATGAGCAGTTCTTC. Translating gives CASASGTSSYNEQFF.